This T cell receptor (beta chain) was sequenced for a study of early T cells in non-severe SARS-CoV-2 infection. Study information: The authors sequenced bulk RNA from unsorted whole blood, leaving chains unpaired.

As for this clonotype: Its specificity is not known. A much larger clone sits a single nucleotide away, making a read error possible. The final CDR3 position lacks the conserved phenylalanine or tryptophan, pointing to a likely read error.

Individual cDNA molecules carried attached unique molecular identifiers. TCRdb called the 5' RACE reads again in MiXCR, with one record for every CDR3 protein. The table lists approximately 62,000 distinct CDR3 sequences, roughly an eighth of them singletons. Study-wide points: Anti-spike CD8 responses were favored by VDJdb matching, which missed private and CD4 specificities.

The clonotype originates from an adult who was a healthcare worker with PCR-confirmed SARS-CoV-2 infection or an uninfected control (not recorded which). Material: whole blood.

The CDR3 loop reads CSAPGVGANVLTS. The CDR3 nucleotides read TGCAGTGCCCCAGGGGTTGGGGCCAACGTCCTGACTTCC. The J gene is TRBJ2-6, the V gene TRBV20-1, with D perhaps TRBD1 (6 bases). This CDR3 comprises 13 residues. Germline V lookup: CDR1 DFQATT, CDR2 SNEGSKA (reference sequence). The V end lost 6 bases, the J end lost 3 bases, and 9 bases lay between the germline ends.